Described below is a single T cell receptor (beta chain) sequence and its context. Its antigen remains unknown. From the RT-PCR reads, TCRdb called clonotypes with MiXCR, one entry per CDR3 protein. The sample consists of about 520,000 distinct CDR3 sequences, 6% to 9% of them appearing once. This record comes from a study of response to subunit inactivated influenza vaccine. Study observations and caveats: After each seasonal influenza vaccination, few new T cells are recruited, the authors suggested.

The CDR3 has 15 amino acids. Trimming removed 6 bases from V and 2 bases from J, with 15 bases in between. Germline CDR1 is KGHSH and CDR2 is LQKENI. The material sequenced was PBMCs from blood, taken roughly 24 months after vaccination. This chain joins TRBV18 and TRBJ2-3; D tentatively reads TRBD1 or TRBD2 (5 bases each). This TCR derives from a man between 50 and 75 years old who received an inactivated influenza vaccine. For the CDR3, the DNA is TGTGCCAGCTCCTTCTTGAGGGGAGACACAGATACGCAGTATTTT. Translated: CASSFLRGDTDTQYF.